This T cell receptor (beta chain) was identified in a study of regulatory T cells in long-lasting Graves disease. To make TCR beta libraries, researchers used iRepertoire HTBI primers and Arm-PCR of CDR3 regions. In TCRdb, the multiplex PCR reads were re-called with MiXCR into one record per CDR3 protein. The repertoire holds 450,000 to 650,000 distinct CDR3 sequences, with about 15% as singletons. The time point is: newly diagnosed GD, antithyroid drugs for less than 3 months. PBMCs were the source of the RNA used for TCR sequencing. The germline V gene has CDR1 DFQATT and CDR2 SNEGSKA (reference sequence). Germline trimming cut 5 bases from V and 0 bases from J; bases unmatched to any gene: 14. The CDR3 consists of 19 residues. This clonotype was observed a few times. These same data were also listed under a study on T cells in Graves' hyperthyroidism and ophthalmopathy.

The starting material was peripheral blood mononuclear cells (PBMCs), obtained at new diagnosis, from a patient treated with antithyroid drugs. V and J are TRBV20-1 and TRBJ2-1, with 12 bases matching TRBD2. The sequence was collected from a woman aged 35-65 years with Graves disease. This CDR3 reads CSAPSTGLAGLLSYNEQFF. The CDR3 region has the DNA TGCAGTGCTCCCTCGACGGGACTAGCGGGCCTTCTCTCCTACAATGAGCAGTTCTTC.